This T cell receptor beta chain was identified in a study of control samples from healthy donors and cancer patients. With 1 base removed from V and 6 bases from J, the gap between germline ends came to 19 bases. From germline, CDR1 is LGHNA and CDR2 YSLEER. The CDR3 has 16 residues. Repertoires were generated with immunoSEQ multiplex PCR, while TCRdb's copy carries only in-frame clones and drops some. The profile shows over 100,000 clones, approximately 90% of them singletons. The V gene is TRBV4-3, the J gene TRBJ2-7; D is undetermined. The clonotype originates from a woman aged 45 to 65 in good health. The source material was blood. CDR3 in amino acids: CASSQVRGPVTLEQYV. In DNA form, the CDR3 reads TGCGCCAGCAGCCAAGTTCGCGGCCCTGTTACTCTCGAGCAGTACGTC.